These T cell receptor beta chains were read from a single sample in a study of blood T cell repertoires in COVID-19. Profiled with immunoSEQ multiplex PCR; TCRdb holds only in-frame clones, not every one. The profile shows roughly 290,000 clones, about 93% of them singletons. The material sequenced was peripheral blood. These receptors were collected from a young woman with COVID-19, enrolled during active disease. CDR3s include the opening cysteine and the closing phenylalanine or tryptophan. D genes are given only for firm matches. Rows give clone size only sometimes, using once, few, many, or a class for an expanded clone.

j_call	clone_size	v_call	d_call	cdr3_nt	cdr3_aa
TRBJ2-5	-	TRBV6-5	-	TGTGCCAGCAGTAGGGGGACACTGGGCCAAGAGACCCAGTACTTC	CASSRGTLGQETQYF
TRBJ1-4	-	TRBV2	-	TGTGCCAGCAGCCTACAGGGCACTAATGAAAAACTGTTTTTT	CASSLQGTNEKLFF
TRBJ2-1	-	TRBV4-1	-	TGCGCCAGCAGCCGGATCGGGAGCCCCCATGAGCAGTTCTTC	CASSRIGSPHEQFF
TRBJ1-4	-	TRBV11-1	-	TGTGCCAGCAGCCCGTCGTCAACTAATGAAAAACTGTTTTTT	CASSPSSTNEKLFF
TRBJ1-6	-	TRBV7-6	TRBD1	TGTGCCAGCAGCTTAGGACAGGGGGCTTATTCACCCCTCCACTTT	CASSLGQGAYSPLHF
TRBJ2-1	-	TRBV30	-	TGTGCCTGGAGTGTACCTCAGGGGTTATACAATGAGCAGTTCTTC	CAWSVPQGLYNEQFF
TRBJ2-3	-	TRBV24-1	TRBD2	TGTGCCACCAGTGACGCCTGGACTAGCGGGAGGCCTCTCACAGATACGCAGTATTTT	CATSDAWTSGRPLTDTQYF
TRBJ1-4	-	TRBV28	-	TGTGCCAGCAGTATGTCCCTGGGGCGTCCTGAAAAACTGTTTTTT	CASSMSLGRPEKLFF
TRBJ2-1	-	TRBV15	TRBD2	TGTGCCACCAGCAGAGACAGACTAGCGGGAGGCGACGAGCAGTTCTTC	CATSRDRLAGGDEQFF
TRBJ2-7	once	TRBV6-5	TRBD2	TGTGCCAGCAGTCGACTAGCGGAGGGGAACTACGAGCAGTACTTC	CASSRLAEGNYEQYF
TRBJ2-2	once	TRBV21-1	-	TGTGCCAGCAGCAAAAGCTTAGGCCAGGGGGGAAGCACCGGGGAGCTGTTTTTT	CASSKSLGQGGSTGELFF
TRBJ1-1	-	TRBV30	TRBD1	TGTGCCTGGAAGATCAGGGGGCTGGGCGCTGAAGCTTTCTTT	CAWKIRGLGAEAFF
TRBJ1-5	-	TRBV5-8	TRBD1	TGTGCCAGCAGCACCCAGGGGGCGTATCAGCCCCAGCATTTT	CASSTQGAYQPQHF
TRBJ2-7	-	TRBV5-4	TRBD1	TGTGCCAGCAGCTTGGGGTGGGCAGGGGGCTACGAGCAGTACTTC	CASSLGWAGGYEQYF
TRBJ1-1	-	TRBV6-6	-	TGTGCCAGCAGTTACGGGGGCCTAAACACTGAAGCTTTCTTT	CASSYGGLNTEAFF
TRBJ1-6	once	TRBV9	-	TGTGCCAGCAGCGCGCCGCGTTCACCCCTCCACTTT	CASSAPRSPLHF
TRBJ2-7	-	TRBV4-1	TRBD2	TGCGCCAGCAGCCCTACCCGGACTAGCGGGGGGCGCTACGAGCAGTACTTC	CASSPTRTSGGRYEQYF
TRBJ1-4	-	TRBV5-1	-	TGCGCCAGCAGCTTGGCCCCGCAGGCGGGGCGAGAAAAACTGTTTTTT	CASSLAPQAGREKLFF
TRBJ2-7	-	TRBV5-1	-	TGCGCCAGCAATGACATACAGGGATCACGGGAGCAGTACTTC	CASNDIQGSREQYF
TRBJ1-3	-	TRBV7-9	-	TGTGCCAGCAGCTTGTCGACTCCCAGCTCTGGAAACACCATATATTTT	CASSLSTPSSGNTIYF
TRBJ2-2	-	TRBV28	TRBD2	TGTGCCAGCAGTTGGGGACTAGCGGGAGCAAACACCGGGGAGCTGTTTTTT	CASSWGLAGANTGELFF
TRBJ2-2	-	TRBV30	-	TGTGCCTCACCCGCACTGCTGGACACCGGGGAGCTGTTTTTT	CASPALLDTGELFF
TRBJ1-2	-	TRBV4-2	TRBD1	TGTGCCAGCAGCCTGGGACAGGGAGAGTACGCAGGCTCTGGCTACACCTTC	CASSLGQGEYAGSGYTF
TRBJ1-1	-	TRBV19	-	TGTGCCAGTAGTCCGCAGTGGGGCGAAGCTTTCTTT	CASSPQWGEAFF
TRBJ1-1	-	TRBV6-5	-	TGTGCCAGCAGTTTGCCAGGGCAGAACACTGAAGCTTTCTTT	CASSLPGQNTEAFF
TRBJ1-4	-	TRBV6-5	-	TGTGCCGGATCTAGCTCAGCAACTAATGAAAAACTGTTTTTT	CAGSSSATNEKLFF
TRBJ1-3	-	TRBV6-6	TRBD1	TGTGCCAGCAGCACAGGGGGCTCTGGAAACACCATATATTTT	CASSTGGSGNTIYF
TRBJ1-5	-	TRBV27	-	TGTGCCAGTCAGGAGGGGGGGAGCAATCAGCCCCAGCATTTT	CASQEGGSNQPQHF
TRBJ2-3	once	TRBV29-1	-	TGCAGCGTTGTAGCTAGCACAGATACGCAGTATTTT	CSVVASTDTQYF
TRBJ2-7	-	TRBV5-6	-	TGTGCCAGCAGCTTGGTCAGTTCTTCCTACGAGCAGTACTTC	CASSLVSSSYEQYF
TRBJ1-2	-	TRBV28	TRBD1	TGTGCCAGCAGAACAGGGGGCGGCTATGGCTACACCTTC	CASRTGGGYGYTF
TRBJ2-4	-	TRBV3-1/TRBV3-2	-	TGTGCCAGCAGCCAAGATGGGTTCGGGACCAAAAACATTCAGTACTTC	CASSQDGFGTKNIQYF
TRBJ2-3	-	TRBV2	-	TGTGCCAGCAGTTCCGACTGGATATCCACAGATACGCAGTATTTT	CASSSDWISTDTQYF
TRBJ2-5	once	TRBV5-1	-	TGCGCCAGCAGCTCACCGCCGGAGGGTCCCAGGGATGAGACCCAGTACTTC	CASSSPPEGPRDETQYF
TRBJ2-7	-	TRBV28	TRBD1	TGTGCCAGCAGGACCCGGGACAGGGTCTACGAGCAGTACTTC	CASRTRDRVYEQYF
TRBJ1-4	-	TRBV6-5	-	TGTGCCAGCAGTTCCCGTCAGGGGATCCTCGGCGAAAAACTGTTTTTT	CASSSRQGILGEKLFF
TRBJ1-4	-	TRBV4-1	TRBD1	TGCGCCAGCAGCCAATTGGGGACAGGGGGCGGTGGTGAAAAACTGTTTTTT	CASSQLGTGGGGEKLFF
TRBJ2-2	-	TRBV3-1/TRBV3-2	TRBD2	TGTGCCAGCAGCCAAGACGGACTAGCGGTTAACACCGGGGAGCTGTTTTTT	CASSQDGLAVNTGELFF
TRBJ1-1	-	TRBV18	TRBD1	TGTGCCAGCTCACCGGGGCAGGGGGTAGCTGAAGCTTTCTTT	CASSPGQGVAEAFF
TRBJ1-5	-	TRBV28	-	TGTGCCAGCAGTTCGCCCGGGGGCAATCAGCCCCAGCATTTT	CASSSPGGNQPQHF
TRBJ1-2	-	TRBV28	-	TGTGCCAGCAGTCCTATCCGGGACATATACCATGGCTACACCTTC	CASSPIRDIYHGYTF
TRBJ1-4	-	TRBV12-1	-	TGTGCCAGCAGCTTTATCCCGGGTGGGACTAATGAAAAACTGTTTTTT	CASSFIPGGTNEKLFF
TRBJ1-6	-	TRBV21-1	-	TGTGCCAGCAGCCCACGGGTGAGCTCCTATAATTCACCCCTCCACTTT	CASSPRVSSYNSPLHF
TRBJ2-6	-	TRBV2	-	TGTGCCAGCAGTGAAGCAGGGGGCTCTGGGGCCAACGTCCTGACTTTC	CASSEAGGSGANVLTF
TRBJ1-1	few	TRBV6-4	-	TGTGCCAGCAGTGACTCGGGCAGGGCAAGTGATGAAGCTTTCTTT	CASSDSGRASDEAFF
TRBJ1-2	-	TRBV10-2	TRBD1	TGCGCCAGCAGTGAGTCGCCAGGGGGCTCGGATGGCTACACCTTC	CASSESPGGSDGYTF
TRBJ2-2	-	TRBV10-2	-	TGCGCCAGCAGTTTATTACAGATGAACACCGGGGAGCTGTTTTTT	CASSLLQMNTGELFF
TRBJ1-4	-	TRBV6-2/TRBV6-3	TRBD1	TGTGCCAGCAGTTACTCCCGGACAGGGTACGGTGAAAAACTGTTTTTT	CASSYSRTGYGEKLFF
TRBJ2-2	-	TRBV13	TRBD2	TGTGCCAGAACGCCCGCTAGGACTAGCGCTGAACCCGGGGAGCTGTTTTTT	CARTPARTSAEPGELFF
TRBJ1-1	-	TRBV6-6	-	TGTGCCAGCAGCCGCGGTGTGAGCACTGAAGCTTTCTTT	CASSRGVSTEAFF
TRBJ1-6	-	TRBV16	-	TGTGCCAGCAGCCTCAGGGGCGATTCACCCCTCCACTTT	CASSLRGDSPLHF
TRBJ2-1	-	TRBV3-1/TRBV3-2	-	TGTGCCAGCAGCCAAGATTTCGCGGAGAGCTCCTACAATGAGCAGTTCTTC	CASSQDFAESSYNEQFF
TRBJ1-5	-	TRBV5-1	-	TGCGCCAGCAGCTTGGATGGGCGAGGCAATCAGCCCCAGCATTTT	CASSLDGRGNQPQHF